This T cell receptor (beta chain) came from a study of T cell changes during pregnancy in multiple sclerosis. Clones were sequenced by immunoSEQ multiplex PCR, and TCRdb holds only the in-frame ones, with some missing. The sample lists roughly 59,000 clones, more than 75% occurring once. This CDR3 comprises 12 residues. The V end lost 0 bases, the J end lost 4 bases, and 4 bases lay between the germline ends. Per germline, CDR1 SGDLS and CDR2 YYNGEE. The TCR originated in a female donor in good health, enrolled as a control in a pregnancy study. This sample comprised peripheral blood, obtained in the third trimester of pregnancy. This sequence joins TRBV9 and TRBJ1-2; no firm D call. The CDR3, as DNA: TGTGCCAGCAGCGTAGACGGCTATGGCTACACCTTC. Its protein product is CASSVDGYGYTF.